The following is a TCR beta chain sequence with its context. Its specific antigen is unknown. One base away there is no much larger clone; base qualities are not given. The data stem from a study of PD-L1 blockade in urothelial cancer (dated by TCRdb to about 2017). For context, the study as a whole: Therapy was started in about 2014 for all patients, and atezolizumab 1,200 mg was administered intravenously every 3 weeks. About 85% of the 29 patients were identified as males with urothelial cancer of bladder origin, and a prior smoking history was reported by 18 of 29 patients. An ECOG performance status of 0 or 1 was recorded for the patients, and 0 to 3 prior chemotherapy regimens had been received by the patients. Blood samples were analyzed at two time points: 3 weeks after treatment start (second dose) and 6 weeks after treatment start. Blood samples yielded a median of around 140,000 T cells and tens of thousands of unique TCRs, with median clonality approximately 0.08. An exploratory multi-omic analysis was conducted of the somatic, immune and clinical correlates of response to PD-L1 blockade with atezolizumab in urothelial cancer. Pretreatment tumor samples, along with matched peripheral blood serially collected before and after atezolizumab treatment, were subjected to TCR sequencing. Durable clinical benefit meant progression-free survival longer than 6 months, and TCR features were also tested against progression-free and overall survival. Whole exome sequencing and RNA sequencing of pretreatment tumors were performed alongside TCR sequencing in the same patients. Several patients achieved durable clinical benefit and some 20 did not. Approximately 30 patients had pretreatment blood TCR-seq, about 24 had at least one posttreatment blood collection, and about 24 had tumor TCR-seq.

Synthetic TCR analog templates were spiked into each PCR to estimate absolute template abundance from read counts. The immunoSEQ assay was used to amplify TCRbeta CDR3 regions from genomic DNA with bias-controlled V and J gene primers. Sequencing of rearranged TCRbeta segments was done at approximately 20X coverage. For the original study's pipeline: Clustering was used to correct sequencing errors, and CDR3s were annotated against IMGT to assign V, D and J genes. Downstream analyses used only productive TCRbeta rearrangements and left out out-of-frame or stop-codon sequences. To compute clonality, Shannon entropy was normalized by the log of the number of unique productive sequences and then subtracted from one. Fisher's exact test with Benjamini-Hochberg correction, using a cutoff of adjusted p below 0.01, was how clones that differed between time points or between blood and tumor were identified. TCRdb took over this immuneACCESS table, retaining in-frame rearrangements with V and J assigned. Such tables are incomplete; in checked studies, under half of the missing clones stem from an unresolved V gene, and the remainder is unexplained. V and J calls and clone size are given by that table; D and trimming were obtained from the DNA. The sample data list 95,000 to 100,000 clones, and 80% to 90% of these were observed just once. The ten top clones hold 1.5% to 2.5% of the sample.

Results the study describes overall, beyond this receptor: Because the sample size was small (n ≈ 30) and many of the analyses were exploratory, the results are meant to be hypothesis-generating. At 3 weeks after the start of treatment, tumor-associated TCR clones in peripheral blood had expanded more in patients with durable benefit (n ≈ 23, p = 0.022). A pretreatment peripheral blood TCR clonality below the median was linked to improved progression-free and overall survival.

Sequences LGHNT (CDR1) and FRNRAP (CDR2) are obtained from the germline V gene. The CDR3 has 13 amino acids, counting the end cysteine and phenylalanine. Only CDR3 DNA is held: 39 bases, read in frame from base 1. V is reduced by 6 bases and J by 0 bases, leaving a spacing of 8 bases between them. The sample's time point, from its label and the paper: pretreatment peripheral blood. The cohort comprised roughly 30 patients with locally advanced or metastatic urothelial carcinoma treated at Memorial Sloan Kettering on a trial protocol. Peripheral blood mononuclear cells were collected pretreatment and during treatment, with between 1 and 8 total time points per patient. The Qiagen DNeasy Blood extraction kit was used to purify genomic DNA from total PBMCs and tumor samples. PBMCs were collected pretreatment and during treatment, and were isolated and stored as previously described.

This clonotype was obtained from a man aged 55 to 70 with urothelial cancer. The V and J segments used are TRBV12-5 and TRBJ2-5; 6 matching bases give a weak D call of TRBD2. This specimen was PBMCs, taken around atezolizumab (anti-PD-L1) treatment. The bases are TGTGCTAGTGGGGCGGGAAACCAAGAGACCCAGTACTTC. Translated, it gives CASGAGNQETQYF.